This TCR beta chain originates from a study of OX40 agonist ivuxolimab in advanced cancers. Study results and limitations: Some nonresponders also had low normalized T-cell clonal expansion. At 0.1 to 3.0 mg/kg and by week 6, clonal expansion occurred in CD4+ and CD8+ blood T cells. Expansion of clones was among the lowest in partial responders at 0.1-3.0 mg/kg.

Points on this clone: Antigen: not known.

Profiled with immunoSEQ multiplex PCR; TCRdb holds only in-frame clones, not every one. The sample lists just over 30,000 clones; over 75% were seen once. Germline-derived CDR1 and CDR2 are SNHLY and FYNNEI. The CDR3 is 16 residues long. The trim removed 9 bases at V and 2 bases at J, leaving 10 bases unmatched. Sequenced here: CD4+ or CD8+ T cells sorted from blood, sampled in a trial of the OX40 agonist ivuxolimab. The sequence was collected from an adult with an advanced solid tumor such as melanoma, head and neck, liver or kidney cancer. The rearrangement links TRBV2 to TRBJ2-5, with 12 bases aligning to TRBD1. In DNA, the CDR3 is TGTGCCAGTACCGGGACAGGGGGCGCGGATCAAGAGACCCAGTACTTC. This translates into CASTGTGGADQETQYF.